This T cell receptor (beta chain) was captured in a study of T cell changes during pregnancy in multiple sclerosis. The V and J ends lost 5 bases and 2 bases, in that order; junction bases with no gene match: 4. The CDR3 sequence is 15 residues long. Germline CDR1 is KGHSH and CDR2 is LQKENI. This table comes from immunoSEQ multiplex PCR, and its TCRdb copy is limited to in-frame clones, with some not included. Seen here are about 83,000 clones, about 90% observed once, and the top ten hold 3.5%. The clonotype comes from a female donor in good health, serving as a control in a pregnancy study. Some clones in this sample may be carry-over from other donors' samples. The chain uses TRBV18 and TRBJ2-3, with 10 bases aligning to TRBD2. Sequencing used PBMCs, obtained in the first trimester of pregnancy. Here the CDR3 reads CASSATSGVTDTQYF. As DNA, the CDR3 is TGTGCCAGCTCAGCCACTAGCGGGGTCACAGATACGCAGTATTTT.